The rows below give T cell receptor beta chains drawn from one sample of a study of radiation and T cells in renal cell carcinoma. Here immunoSEQ multiplex PCR was the method, and the copy in TCRdb shows in-frame clones only, minus some. The table records 100,000 to 150,000 clones, 85% to 90% of them present only once. This specimen consisted of blood, obtained from a patient whose treatment included radiotherapy and nephrectomy. The origin of the receptors is a woman between 65 and 79 years old with renal cell carcinoma. Both conserved end residues are trimmed from each CDR3. Clone size, where shown, is once, few, many, or a class for clones that have expanded.

>15|NA|TRBJ2-4|TRBV2
ASSERLSPLAKNIQY
>13|once|TRBJ2-2|TRBV7-2
ASSQGTGGREELF
>10|NA|TRBJ2-5|TRBV15
ATEGRAETQY
>12|NA|TRBJ1-6|TRBV7-2
ASSSYRQNSPLH
>11|NA|TRBJ2-1|TRBV6-1
ASRRIQFDEQF
>13|NA|TRBJ2-3|TRBV9
ASSVGGGPADTQY
>13|NA|TRBJ2-1|TRBV11-2
ASYPTGLGNNEQF
>10|NA|TRBJ1-5|TRBV29-1
SVGGPNQPQH
>12|NA|TRBJ1-1|TRBV6-1
ASSDGLGDTEAF
>10|once|TRBJ1-1|TRBV28
ATDSGGTEAF
>11|NA|TRBJ2-6|TRBV2
ASSEVGANVLT
>12|NA|TRBJ1-5|TRBV6-1
ASSEMRGNQPQH
>16|NA|TRBJ1-6|TRBV28
ASSLPPVWTGNNSPLH
>12|NA|TRBJ1-5|TRBV6-5
ASRMTGGNQPQH
>12|NA|TRBJ1-2|TRBV30
AQTTRSGSYGYT
>10|few|TRBJ1-2|TRBV6-5
ASQDGTSGYT
>12|NA|TRBJ2-7|TRBV7-9
ASSFPGQGYEQY
>13|NA|TRBJ1-5|TRBV7-8
ASSLDSYSNQPQH
>12|NA|TRBJ1-3|TRBV10-3
AISERVSGNTIY
>16|NA|TRBJ1-4|TRBV5-4
ASSTSNRGPTNREKLF
>12|NA|TRBJ2-3|TRBV7-6
ASRGGGGPDTQY
>13|NA|TRBJ1-3|TRBV6-1
ASRNRVDSGNTIY
>11|NA|TRBJ2-7|TRBV27
ASSPLWTPEQY
>13|few|TRBJ2-5|TRBV11-2
ASSSDKLASETQY
>14|NA|TRBJ2-1|TRBV2
ASSERSGGGHNEQF
>12|NA|TRBJ1-5|TRBV18
ASSDRESNQPQH
>12|NA|TRBJ2-7|TRBV2
ASSEDSSSYEQY
>13|NA|TRBJ1-5|TRBV27
ASSPAGTSNQPQH
>13|NA|TRBJ2-7|TRBV4-1
ASSQDQLASYEQY